This TCR beta chain originates from a study of OX40 agonist ivuxolimab in advanced cancers. The V gene end was trimmed by 1 base and the J gene end by 8 bases; junction bases not matched to a gene: 5. Germline CDR1 LNHDA, CDR2 SQIVND (reference sequence). The CDR3 runs to 14 residues. The protocol was immunoSEQ multiplex PCR, while the TCRdb copy is restricted to in-frame clones and leaves out a portion. The sample holds about 42,000 clones, approximately 90% seen once. This clone was picked up one time. Specimen: CD4+ or CD8+ T cells sorted from blood, collected in a trial of the OX40 agonist ivuxolimab. This TCR was recovered from an adult with an advanced solid tumor such as melanoma, head and neck, liver or kidney cancer. J is TRBJ1-5 and V is TRBV19; 7 bases fit TRBD1. The CDR3 DNA follows: TGTGCCAGTAGTATAGTAGGCAGGGGGGAGCCCCAGCATTTT. Amino acid sequence: CASSIVGRGEPQHF.